This T cell receptor beta chain is drawn from a study of vaccination effects on CD4 cells after COVID-19. The wider study: It was a median of 72 days after the second dose that post-vaccine samples were obtained.

Findings of the study overall: Marked clonal contraction of both clone types appeared late after vaccination.

On this clone: What it binds is unknown.

The CDR3 totals 17 residues. CDR1 KGHSH and CDR2 LQKENI come from the germline V gene. Trimming took 2 bases from V and 2 from J, leaving 18 bases between them. Before any sequencing was done, the ViraFEST assay used viral peptide pools to expand antigen-specific CD4+ T cells. When ten to eleven days of culture had elapsed, CD4+ T cells were isolated. The person was diagnosed with PCR-confirmed SARS-CoV-2 infection between March and December 2020. Participants each got two BNT162b2 or mRNA-1273 vaccine doses. The method was immunoSEQ multiplex PCR; TCRdb's version includes in-frame clones alone and lacks a portion of them. In the table there are about 14,000 clones, over 70% of which are singletons.

This receptor was identified in a human donor who had a prior SARS-CoV-2 infection. The material was CD4+ T cells from PBMCs cultured with SARS-CoV-2 spike peptides, obtained after COVID-19 vaccination. V and J are TRBV18 and TRBJ1-1; D may be TRBD1 (5 bases). The CDR3 loop is CASSPTWGDIFNTEAFF. The CDR3 DNA is TGTGCCAGCTCACCAACTTGGGGGGATATCTTTAACACTGAAGCTTTCTTT.